These 26 T cell receptor beta chains were sequenced from one sample in a study of OX40 agonist ivuxolimab in advanced cancers. Method: immunoSEQ multiplex PCR; TCRdb's copy keeps in-frame clones and lacks some. Of about 75,000 clones in the sample, under 95% were seen once. Sequencing used CD4+ or CD8+ T cells sorted from blood, obtained in a trial of the OX40 agonist ivuxolimab. The receptors shown here come from an adult with an advanced solid tumor such as melanoma, head and neck, liver or kidney cancer.

This chain joins TRBV5-4 and TRBJ1-4; D may be TRBD1 (5 bases). CDR1 SGHNT and CDR2 YYREEE come from the germline V gene (reference sequence). V shed 4 bases and J shed 8 bases, with 15 bases lying between them. This CDR3 has 14 amino acids. CDR3 loop: CASSVRALREKLFF. In nucleotides, the CDR3 is TGTGCCAGCAGCGTCAGGGCCCTTCGAGAAAAACTGTTTTTT.

The chain joins TRBV7-9 to TRBJ2-2; D unresolved. Germline values: CDR1 SEHNR, CDR2 FQNEAQ (reference sequence). The CDR3 spans 15 residues. Deletions cut 7 bases from V and 5 bases from J, with 17 bases between. CDR3 in amino acids: CASIFGLPGTGELFF. The CDR3 DNA follows: TGTGCCAGCATCTTCGGCCTCCCCGGGACCGGGGAGCTGTTTTTT.

The chain has TRBV7-6 and TRBJ2-1, with 9 nucleotides matching TRBD1. The germline V gene has CDR1 SGHVS and CDR2 FNYEAQ. The CDR3 extends over 17 amino acids. With V trimmed by 4 bases and J by 5 bases, 12 bases remained unmatched. This CDR3 is CASSSPRDRVYDNEQFF. Written as DNA, the CDR3 is TGTGCCAGCAGCTCACCCCGGGACAGGGTTTACGACAATGAGCAGTTCTTC.

This chain connects TRBV7-5 to TRBJ1-5; no DNA check was done on the table's D call, TRBD1. TRBV7-5 is annotated as a pseudogene. This CDR3 is 18 amino acids long. For the CDR3, the DNA is TGTGTCAGAAGCATGCCAAAGGGGACAGGGGGTGCGCAGTGGCCCCAGCATTTT. As protein: CVRSMPKGTGGAQWPQHF.

The chain employs TRBV14 and TRBJ2-3, with no clear D. This CDR3 comprises 16 residues. Germline V gives CDR1 SGHDN, CDR2 FVKESK. With 4 bases removed from V and 0 bases from J, the gap between germline ends came to 14 bases. The CDR3 sequence is CASSRFEPGSTDTQYF. CDR3 nucleotide sequence: TGTGCCAGCAGCCGGTTCGAGCCCGGGAGCACAGATACGCAGTATTTT.

The chain joins TRBV9 to TRBJ2-3; TRBD2 matches 9 bases. Germline CDR1 and CDR2: SGDLS and YYNGEE. The CDR3 length is 14 residues. The CDR3 region is CASGAGGPADTQYF. In nucleotides, the CDR3 is TGTGCGAGTGGGGCGGGAGGGCCCGCAGATACGCAGTATTTT.

The V call is TRBV7-6, the J call TRBJ2-7; TRBD1 is a possible D gene (5 bases). The length of the CDR3 is 12 residues. From germline, CDR1 is SGHVS and CDR2 FNYEAQ. Trimming took 3 bases from V and 3 from J, leaving 6 bases between them. CDR3 sequence (DNA): TGTGCCAGCAGCTTGCAGGGCTACGAGCAGTACTTC. Translating gives CASSLQGYEQYF.

This chain joins TRBV6-5 and TRBJ1-5, with D possibly being TRBD1 (5 bases). CDR1 is MNHEY, CDR2 SVGAGI, per germline. The V gene lost 3 bases and the J gene lost 7 bases, with 13 bases spanning the gap. This CDR3 region has 14 residues. CDR3 DNA sequence: TGTGCCAGCAGTTATGGTAGGGCAGGGCAGCCCCAGCATTTT. Translating it yields CASSYGRAGQPQHF.

V and J are TRBV18 and TRBJ1-5, with D perhaps matching TRBD1 (5 bases). V was cut by 2 bases and J by 3 bases, with 8 bases left in between. The germline gives CDR1 KGHSH, CDR2 LQKENI. The CDR3 loop spans 14 amino acids. CDR3 protein: CASSPDSTNQPQHF. The CDR3 region has the DNA TGTGCCAGCTCACCAGACAGCACCAATCAGCCCCAGCATTTT. Based on the CDR3 plus reference TRBV18 and TRBJ1-5, the full variable domain is NAGVMQNPRHLVRRRGQEARLRCSPMKGHSHVYWYRQLPEEGLKFMVYLQKENIIDESGMPKERFSAEFPKEGPSILRIQQVVRGDSAAYFCASSPDSTNQPQHFGDGTRLSIL.

The rearrangement joins TRBV27 to TRBJ2-3, with D perhaps being TRBD1 or TRBD2 (7 bases each). CDR1 and CDR2 (germline): MNHEY, SMNVEV (reference sequence). The CDR3 runs 14 residues. V lost 6 bases, J lost 3 bases, and 13 bases lay in between. CDR3 in DNA: TGTGCCAGCAGGACAGGGCGGGGGACAGATACGCAGTATTTT. Translation gives CASRTGRGTDTQYF.

This clone was counted once. The genes are TRBV5-1 and TRBJ2-5; 7 bases line up with TRBD1. The trim removed 4 bases at V and 1 base at J, leaving 4 bases unmatched. Germline CDR1 and CDR2: SGHRS and YFSETQ. The CDR3 covers 14 residues. CDR3 loop: CASSVQGIQETQYF. The CDR3, as DNA: TGCGCCAGCAGCGTACAGGGGATCCAAGAGACCCAGTACTTC.

This rearrangement joins TRBV4-1 to TRBJ1-2; 7 nucleotides line up with TRBD1. Trimming cost V 1 base and J 6 bases; bases outside gene matches: 11. The CDR3 loop spans 16 amino acids. Germline CDR1 MGHRA, CDR2 YSYEKL. The CDR3 here is CASSQVGGQGVDGYTF. The CDR3 nucleotides are TGCGCCAGCAGCCAAGTAGGCGGGCAGGGGGTTGATGGCTACACCTTC.

The rearrangement joins TRBV5-1 to TRBJ1-6, with D perhaps TRBD1 (5 bases). Deletions cut 7 bases from V and 7 bases from J, with 18 bases between. The germline gives CDR1 SGHRS, CDR2 YFSETQ. The CDR3 runs to 15 residues. The CDR3 reads CASRYNAGQNSPLHF. DNA of the CDR3: TGCGCCAGCCGTTATAATGCAGGGCAAAATTCACCCCTCCACTTT. The whole variable domain, remainder taken from reference TRBV5-1 and TRBJ1-6, is KAGVTQTPRYLIKTRGQQVTLSCSPISGHRSVSWYQQTPGQGLQFLFEYFSETQRNKGNFPGRFSGRQFSNSRSEMNVSTLELGDSALYLCASRYNAGQNSPLHFGNGTRLTVT.

This clone was seen only once. The rearrangement joins TRBV5-1 to TRBJ2-1, with D possibly TRBD2 on 5 matching bases. This CDR3 is 14 amino acids long. Germline-derived CDR1 and CDR2 are SGHRS and YFSETQ. V lost 5 bases to trimming and J lost 5 bases, with 14 bases between them. The CDR3 DNA reads TGCGCCAGCAGTTACCAACTCGGGGACAATGAGCAGTTCTTC. Translating gives CASSYQLGDNEQFF.

This rearrangement joins TRBV5-1 to TRBJ2-3, with D possibly matching TRBD1 (5 bases). V dropped 1 base and J dropped 2 bases, with 8 bases sitting between them. Germline CDR1 is SGHRS and CDR2 is YFSETQ. The CDR3 covers 14 residues. This chain's CDR3 is CASSLQDTTDTQYF. Written as DNA, the CDR3 is TGCGCCAGCAGCTTGCAGGACACCACAGATACGCAGTATTTT.

The V and J genes are TRBV5-1 and TRBJ1-6; a possible D gene is TRBD1 (6 bases). The CDR3 covers 14 residues. Germline values: CDR1 SGHRS, CDR2 YFSETQ. V shed 4 bases and J shed 8 bases, with 13 bases lying between them. The CDR3 protein is CASSPGEGHSPLHF. The CDR3, as DNA: TGCGCCAGCAGCCCAGGGGAGGGACATTCACCCCTCCACTTT.

For the CDR3, the DNA is TGTGCCAGCAGTGAAGCGCTTCGGGGGTTGGAGCCCCAGCATTTT. Translation: CASSEALRGLEPQHF. This chain joins TRBV6-1 and TRBJ1-5; TRBD1 is a possible D gene (5 bases). The CDR3 loop spans 15 amino acids. V lost 0 bases, J lost 8 bases, and 14 bases lay in between. Germline values: CDR1 MNHNS, CDR2 SASEGT.

The rearrangement joins TRBV5-1 to TRBJ2-7; 14 bases are a match to TRBD2. There are 15 residues in the CDR3. From germline, CDR1 is SGHRS and CDR2 YFSETQ. V shed 3 bases and J 4 bases; nucleotides not matched to a gene: 3. The CDR3 region has the DNA TGCGCCAGCAGCTCAGGACTAGCGGGGGGTTACGAGCAGTACTTC. As protein: CASSSGLAGGYEQYF.

The chain couples TRBV6-5 to TRBJ2-1; D gene unclear. Germline lookup yields CDR1 MNHEY and CDR2 SVGAGI. Between the trimmed V and J ends, which lost 8 bases and 0 bases, there was a span of 14 bases. The CDR3 covers 15 residues. CDR3 sequence: CASGMSDSSYNEQFF. The DNA of the CDR3 is TGTGCCAGCGGGATGTCGGATTCCTCCTACAATGAGCAGTTCTTC.

The J gene is TRBJ2-7, the V gene TRBV4-1; TRBD2 might be the D (6 bases). The CDR3 loop spans 15 amino acids. CDR1 and CDR2 (germline): MGHRA, YSYEKL. V gave up 2 bases and J gave up 0 bases, with 11 bases separating them. The CDR3 sequence: CASSQTAGSSYEQYF. CDR3 bases: TGCGCCAGCAGCCAAACTGCGGGAAGCTCCTACGAGCAGTACTTC.

The genes are TRBV21-1 and TRBJ2-5; no check of the table's D call, TRBD1, against the DNA was made. TRBV21-1 is classified as a pseudogene. This CDR3 is 15 amino acids long. The CDR3 DNA reads TGTGCCAGCAGCAAAGGAGGGACAGGTAAAGAGACCCAGTACTTC. This encodes CASSKGGTGKETQYF.

This clone occurred once. V gene TRBV28 combines with J gene TRBJ2-3; 7 positions agree with TRBD2. V lost 4 bases, J lost 2 bases, and 9 bases stayed unmatched. The CDR3 totals 16 residues. CDR1 and CDR2 from the germline V gene are MDHEN and SYDVKM. The CDR3 sequence: CASSSNGGGYTDTQYF. The CDR3 DNA follows: TGTGCCAGCAGTTCGAATGGGGGGGGATACACAGATACGCAGTATTTT.

The chain has TRBV5-1 and TRBJ1-1; TRBD1 aligns across 8 bases. The CDR3 runs to 14 residues. The V gene end was trimmed by 4 bases and the J gene end by 4 bases; junction bases not matched to a gene: 6. The germline CDR1 and CDR2 sequences are SGHRS and YFSETQ. CDR3 amino acids: CASSPQGGGTEAFF. The CDR3 DNA follows: TGCGCCAGCAGCCCACAGGGGGGAGGCACTGAAGCTTTCTTT.

The rearrangement uses TRBV5-1 and TRBJ2-1; TRBD2 matches 12 bases. CDR1 and CDR2 (germline): SGHRS, YFSETQ. The CDR3 is 17 amino acids. V was pared by 5 bases and J by 8 bases, with 14 bases of the junction left unmatched. As DNA, the CDR3 is TGCGCCAGCAGGCCCCGGCCTAGCGGGGGGGCAGGTTATGAGCAGTTCTTC. Translated: CASRPRPSGGAGYEQFF.

This clone was detected only once. The chain has TRBV4-3 and TRBJ1-2; D not resolved. The CDR3 runs 15 residues. The V end lost 0 bases, the J end lost 5 bases, and 13 bases lay between the germline ends. Germline CDR1 and CDR2: LGHNA and YSLEER. The CDR3 DNA follows: TGCGCCAGCAGCCAAGAGGGAACAGAACTTTATGGCTACACCTTC. This codes for CASSQEGTELYGYTF.

The chain combines TRBV5-1 with TRBJ2-1; a possible D gene is TRBD1 (5 bases). Germline V gene data show CDR1 as SGHRS and CDR2 as YFSETQ. Between the trimmed V and J ends, which lost 1 base and 8 bases, there was a span of 13 bases. The CDR3 loop spans 14 amino acids. CDR3 nucleotides: TGCGCCAGCAGCTTGTTAACGTTAGGGGATGAGCAGTTCTTC. Its translation is CASSLLTLGDEQFF.